This record concerns one T cell receptor beta chain sequence. These data belong to a study of Ad26.COV2.S vaccination and SARS-CoV-2 variants. The protocol was immunoSEQ multiplex PCR, while the TCRdb copy is restricted to in-frame clones and leaves out a portion. This repertoire shows 150,000 to 200,000 clones, roughly 87% found once; its top ten account for under 7.5%. This CDR3 has 12 amino acids. Germline values: CDR1 SGHRS, CDR2 YFSETQ. The V segment lost 4 bases and the J segment 7 bases; nucleotides outside the gene matches: 1. V gene TRBV5-1 combines with J gene TRBJ1-2; 10 bases match TRBD1. The material was peripheral blood, obtained after recovery from COVID-19. This TCR came from a human donor who had recovered from COVID-19. Written as DNA, the CDR3 is TGCGCCAGCAGCAGGACAGGGGGTGGCTACACCTTC. Its translation is CASSRTGGGYTF.